The 14 T cell receptor beta chains listed next were all sequenced from one sample in a study of T cell responses to AZD1222 COVID-19 vaccine. Only in-frame clones appear in the TCRdb table, and some are missing; sequencing was by immunoSEQ multiplex PCR. The table has about 130,000 clones, around 90% seen once. The sample was peripheral blood, taken on day 0 of AZD1222 vaccination. Every receptor here comes from an adult in good health.

The V gene is TRBV5-8, the J gene TRBJ2-7; possible D gene TRBD2, 5 bases. The CDR3 has 16 residues. Trimming took off 4 bases at V and 1 base at J, with 18 bases between the two ends. The germline V gene encodes CDR1 SGHTS and CDR2 YDEGEE. CDR3 coding DNA: TGTGCCAGCAGCCCCGTGGACGGGGTTAGATCCTACGAGCAGTACTTC. Its translation is CASSPVDGVRSYEQYF.

V gene TRBV5-1 combines with J gene TRBJ2-5; either TRBD1 or TRBD2 may supply D (6 bases each). The CDR3 is 15 amino acids. Trimming pared 4 bases from V and 5 bases from J, leaving 18 bases between. Germline assignment: CDR1 SGHRS and CDR2 YFSETQ. The CDR3 bases are TGCGCCAGCAGCGACCCGAGGGGGGTCGGGGAGACCCAGTACTTC. It codes for CASSDPRGVGETQYF.

This clone showed up just once. J is TRBJ1-5 and V is TRBV6-1; no reliable D call. Germline V gene lookup returns CDR1 MNHNS and CDR2 SASEGT. The CDR3 has 13 residues. Deletions cut 2 bases from V and 4 bases from J, with 6 bases between. The CDR3 sequence is CASSETLNQPQHF. In DNA, the CDR3 is TGTGCCAGCAGTGAAACACTAAATCAGCCCCAGCATTTT.

In this sample, this clone turned up once. CDR3 in DNA: TGTGCCAGCTCACCGAGCGGGGACACCGGGGAGCTGTTTTTT. Translation: CASSPSGDTGELFF. The V and J genes are TRBV18 and TRBJ2-2; TRBD2 matches 7 bases. The trim removed 3 bases at V and 3 bases at J, leaving 1 base unmatched. This CDR3 has 14 residues. In germline, CDR1 is KGHSH, CDR2 LQKENI.

The chain joins TRBV6-2 or TRBV6-3 to TRBJ1-4, with a possible D match to TRBD1 (5 bases). Germline CDR1 reads MNHEY; CDR2 reads SVGEGT. The length of the CDR3 is 15 residues. Trimming shortened V by 2 bases and J by 7 bases, and 14 bases separated the two germline ends. CDR3 protein: CASSYRMERGEKLFF. CDR3 DNA sequence: TGTGCCAGCAGTTACCGGATGGAGAGGGGTGAAAAACTGTTTTTT.

This clone has a handful of counts. This sequence joins TRBV28 and TRBJ1-2; 11 positions agree with TRBD1. The J segment lost 4 bases and the V segment lost 4 bases, leaving 2 bases of the junction unmatched. Germline lookup yields CDR1 MDHEN and CDR2 SYDVKM. The CDR3 is 14 amino acids. The CDR3: CASSSGQGGYGYTF. CDR3 DNA: TGTGCCAGCAGTTCGGGACAGGGGGGCTATGGCTACACCTTC.

The chain uses TRBV4-1 and TRBJ1-2, with 7 bases fitting TRBD1. The V and J ends lost 3 bases and 8 bases, in that order; junction bases with no gene match: 9. There are 14 residues in the CDR3. Germline V CDR1 and CDR2: MGHRA, YSYEKL. The CDR3 sequence: CASSQEGQRYGYTF. The CDR3, as DNA: TGCGCCAGCAGCCAGGAGGGACAGAGGTACGGCTACACCTTC.

The chain recombines TRBV5-8 with TRBJ1-5, with TRBD1 identical over 7 bases. There are 15 residues in the CDR3. The V and J ends lost 5 bases and 7 bases, in that order; junction bases with no gene match: 12. Germline loops: CDR1 SGHTS, CDR2 YDEGEE. The CDR3 bases are TGTGCCAGCAGTAAAGACAGGGTCGAAAGACAGCCCCAGCATTTT. Translated: CASSKDRVERQPQHF.

The genes are TRBV5-4 and TRBJ2-5, with D possibly called TRBD1 or TRBD2 (5 bases each). CDR3 length equals 13 residues. CDR1 SGHNT and CDR2 YYREEE come from the germline V gene (reference sequence). V lost 3 bases, J lost 4 bases, and 10 bases lay in between. The CDR3 spells CASSWDRGETQYF. In DNA form, the CDR3 reads TGTGCCAGCAGCTGGGACCGAGGAGAGACCCAGTACTTC.

The chain recombines TRBV2 with TRBJ2-7; 11 bases are shared with TRBD2. The germline gives CDR1 SNHLY, CDR2 FYNNEI. This CDR3 has 14 residues. J gave up 4 bases and V 8 bases, and 7 bases lay outside the gene matches. Here the CDR3 DNA reads TGTGCCAGCTCAATGACTAGCGGGGCTTACGAGCAGTACTTC. Amino acids: CASSMTSGAYEQYF.

This sequence joins TRBV5-1 and TRBJ2-1; 7 bases are shared with TRBD2. J was trimmed by 7 bases and V by 3 bases; bases with no gene match: 7. CDR3 length equals 14 residues. CDR1 is SGHRS, CDR2 YFSETQ, per germline. CDR3 region: CASSYSGSDNEQFF. The CDR3 DNA follows: TGCGCCAGCAGCTATAGCGGGTCGGATAATGAGCAGTTCTTC.

V usage is TRBV28 and J usage is TRBJ1-5; the D gene is possibly TRBD1 (6 bases). Trimming left V 2 bases short and J 0 bases short, with 26 bases between. This CDR3 region has 21 residues. Germline V gene sequence: CDR1 MDHEN, CDR2 SYDVKM. The DNA for the CDR3 is TGTGCCAGCAGTTTAGAGGCCCAACGGACAGCTCACCGGACTAGCAATCAGCCCCAGCATTTT. Its translation is CASSLEAQRTAHRTSNQPQHF. The variable domain in full, completed from reference TRBV28 and TRBJ1-5, reads DVKVTQSSRYLVKRTGEKVFLECVQDMDHENMFWYRQDPGLGLRLIYFSYDVKMKEKGDIPEGYSVSREKKERFSLILESASTNQTSMYLCASSLEAQRTAHRTSNQPQHFGDGTRLSIL.

This clone appeared once. Other DNA sequences from this sample encode an identical CDR3 as well. The V and J genes are TRBV28 and TRBJ1-5, with D tentatively TRBD1 (5 bases). The CDR3 totals 14 residues. CDR1 and CDR2 (germline): MDHEN, SYDVKM. V shed 9 bases and J shed 2 bases, with 14 bases lying between them. DNA for the CDR3: TGTGCCAGTTCCTCCGGGGGGGGCAATCAGCCCCAGCATTTT. Its protein product is CASSSGGGNQPQHF.

The genes are TRBV10-3 and TRBJ1-2; 10 bases align to TRBD1. The CDR3 runs 15 residues. The germline V gene encodes CDR1 ENHRY and CDR2 SYGVKD. V gave up 6 bases and J gave up 0 bases; unmatched junction bases: 4. The CDR3 here is CAIRGQGLANYGYTF. In nucleotides, the CDR3 is TGTGCCATCAGGGGACAGGGGCTAGCTAACTATGGCTACACCTTC.